This is a list of T cell receptor beta chains from one sample in a study of graft-versus-host responses after intestinal transplantation. TCRdb's table, derived via immunoSEQ multiplex PCR, lists solely in-frame clones and lacks some. This sample has 20,000 to 25,000 clones, with approximately 92% found just once. The starting material was PBMCs, obtained around 37 weeks after intestinal transplant. The origin of the receptors is a human patient who received an intestinal transplant, so some T cells may come from the graft donor. The CDR3 runs from the conserved cysteine through the conserved F or W. The D gene is left open where the match is weak. Clone size is stated in some rows and not others, as once, few, many or a class when expanded.

d_gene	abundance	v_gene	j_gene	CDR3aa	CDR3nt
TRBD2	-	TRBV4-2	TRBJ2-2	CASSQDREASNTGELFF	TGTGCCAGCAGCCAAGATCGGGAGGCTTCGAACACCGGGGAGCTGTTTTTT
-	-	TRBV7-9	TRBJ1-2	CASSLGLQEADGYTF	TGTGCCAGCAGCTTGGGATTACAGGAGGCCGATGGCTACACCTTC
-	-	TRBV4-1	TRBJ2-5	CASSRLVRETQYF	TGCGCCAGCAGCCGACTAGTACGGGAGACCCAGTACTTC
-	-	TRBV6-4	TRBJ2-7	CASIMGLGGLRGYEQYF	TGTGCCAGCATAATGGGTCTCGGGGGGCTCAGGGGCTACGAGCAGTACTTC
TRBD2	-	TRBV7-8	TRBJ2-3	CASSLEASGSLNTSTDTQYF	TGTGCCAGCAGCTTAGAGGCTAGCGGGAGCCTCAATACTAGCACAGATACGCAGTATTTT
TRBD1	-	TRBV28	TRBJ2-7	CASSGTGGDEQYF	TGTGCCAGCAGCGGGACAGGGGGCGACGAGCAGTACTTC
-	-	TRBV6-5	TRBJ1-4	CASSYPQGPNEKLFF	TGTGCCAGCAGTTACCCCCAGGGACCTAATGAAAAACTGTTTTTT
TRBD1	-	TRBV7-3	TRBJ2-7	CASSPSGGSYEQYF	TGTGCCAGCAGCCCGTCAGGGGGCTCCTACGAGCAGTACTTC
TRBD1	-	TRBV6-5	TRBJ1-1	CASSSPDRANTEAFF	TGTGCCAGCAGTTCTCCCGACAGGGCGAACACTGAAGCTTTCTTT
-	-	TRBV2	TRBJ2-3	CARSSSSDNSDTQYF	TGTGCCAGGTCTTCCTCTAGCGACAATTCAGATACGCAGTATTTT
-	-	TRBV19	TRBJ2-7	CASSIELEPTSYEQYF	TGTGCCAGTAGTATAGAGTTAGAACCCACCTCCTACGAGCAGTACTTC
TRBD2	-	TRBV9	TRBJ2-3	CASSALGWREFTDTQYF	TGTGCCAGCAGCGCACTGGGGTGGCGGGAGTTCACAGATACGCAGTATTTT
-	-	TRBV27	TRBJ2-3	CASSLNSHTDTQYF	TGTGCCAGCAGTTTGAACAGCCACACAGATACGCAGTATTTT
TRBD1	-	TRBV2	TRBJ2-5	CASSSETGNQETQYF	TGTGCCAGCAGTAGCGAGACAGGGAACCAAGAGACCCAGTACTTC
TRBD1	-	TRBV28	TRBJ2-7	CASSWDRSSYEQYF	TGTGCCAGCAGTTGGGACAGGTCTTCCTACGAGCAGTACTTC
-	-	TRBV19	TRBJ1-5	CASSIYRADSNQPQHF	TGTGCCAGTAGTATATACAGGGCAGATAGCAATCAGCCCCAGCATTTT
TRBD2	-	TRBV19	TRBJ2-3	CASSIKTSGSSDTQYF	TGTGCCAGTAGTATCAAGACTAGCGGGAGCTCAGATACGCAGTATTTT
-	-	TRBV6-5	TRBJ1-5	CASSLTVSNQPQHF	TGTGCCAGCAGTTTGACAGTTAGCAATCAGCCCCAGCATTTT
-	-	TRBV5-1	TRBJ1-1	CASSSSGNTEAFF	TGCGCCAGCAGCTCGTCCGGGAACACTGAAGCTTTCTTT
-	-	TRBV6-5	TRBJ2-1	CASSYSSAGNNNEQFF	TGTGCCAGCAGTTACTCTAGTGCTGGAAATAACAATGAGCAGTTCTTC
-	-	TRBV6-5	TRBJ2-7	CASSDGLDPYEQYF	TGTGCCAGCAGTGATGGGCTGGACCCCTACGAGCAGTACTTC
TRBD2	-	TRBV10-3	TRBJ2-5	CAISRTRGLAGIQETQYF	TGTGCCATCAGTCGAACGAGGGGACTAGCGGGGATCCAAGAGACCCAGTACTTC
TRBD1	-	TRBV12-5	TRBJ1-1	CASGSREGARGAFF	TGTGCTAGTGGTTCTCGCGAGGGGGCGCGGGGAGCTTTCTTT
-	-	TRBV2	TRBJ2-4	CASTTQNIQYF	TGTGCCAGCACCACCCAAAACATTCAGTACTTC
-	-	TRBV7-3	TRBJ2-5	CASIPGPRDWETQYF	TGTGCCAGCATCCCCGGGCCCCGGGATTGGGAGACCCAGTACTTC
-	-	TRBV27	TRBJ1-2	CASSLRGNYGYTF	TGTGCCAGCAGTTTAAGGGGAAACTATGGCTACACCTTC
-	-	TRBV2	TRBJ1-4	CASSAFFAEGGKLFF	TGTGCCAGCAGTGCTTTTTTTGCGGAAGGTGGAAAACTGTTTTTT
TRBD2	-	TRBV27	TRBJ2-1	CASSFRREFPHNEQFF	TGTGCCAGCAGTTTTAGGCGGGAGTTCCCACACAATGAGCAGTTCTTC
-	few	TRBV19	TRBJ1-6	CASSMNDRNYNSPLHF	TGTGCCAGTAGTATGAACGACAGGAACTATAATTCACCCCTCCACTTT
TRBD1	-	TRBV18	TRBJ1-2	CASSPPTGTNYGYTF	TGTGCCAGCTCACCACCGACAGGGACTAACTATGGCTACACCTTC
-	-	TRBV5-1	TRBJ1-3	CGSSQSSGNTIYF	TGCGGCAGCAGTCAGAGCTCTGGAAACACCATATATTTT
-	-	TRBV5-1	TRBJ2-7	CASSRQPGQVLYEQYF	TGCGCCAGCAGTCGACAACCGGGACAAGTACTCTACGAGCAGTACTTC
-	-	TRBV7-6	TRBJ1-1	CASSLEGKAFF	TGTGCCAGCAGCTTAGAAGGGAAGGCTTTCTTT
TRBD1	-	TRBV11-2	TRBJ2-1	CASSLPRGRNEQFF	TGTGCCAGCAGCTTACCTAGGGGGCGCAATGAGCAGTTCTTC
-	-	TRBV19	TRBJ2-3	CASSSQGSDTQYF	TGTGCCAGTAGTAGTCAGGGATCAGATACGCAGTATTTT
TRBD2	-	TRBV7-9	TRBJ2-1	CASSLGLAGGGDNEQFF	TGTGCCAGCAGCTTAGGGCTAGCGGGAGGGGGGGACAATGAGCAGTTCTTC
TRBD2	-	TRBV4-1	TRBJ2-7	CASSPSGIGSYEQYF	TGCGCCAGCAGTCCCAGCGGGATAGGCTCCTACGAGCAGTACTTC
-	-	TRBV7-5	TRBJ2-6	CARMRSSRQSRANVLTF	TGTGCCAGAATGCGCTCAAGTAGACAAAGTCGGGCCAACGTCCTGACTTTC
-	-	TRBV7-9	TRBJ2-7	CASSLPRQYEQYF	TGTGCCAGCAGCTTACCCAGACAGTACGAGCAGTACTTC
-	-	TRBV30	TRBJ2-1	CAWSVGAGGVPYNEQFF	TGTGCCTGGAGTGTAGGGGCTGGGGGAGTACCCTACAATGAGCAGTTCTTC
TRBD1	once	TRBV5-8	TRBJ1-2	CASSEGGLRGYTF	TGTGCCAGCAGCGAAGGGGGCCTCCGTGGCTACACCTTC
TRBD2	once	TRBV4-1	TRBJ2-5	CASSHPAGDGMRETQYF	TGCGCCAGCAGCCACCCCGCGGGAGACGGGATGCGGGAGACCCAGTACTTC
-	-	TRBV4-2	TRBJ2-7	CASSQMRAYEQYF	TGTGCCAGCAGCCAAATGAGGGCCTACGAGCAGTACTTC
-	-	TRBV30	TRBJ2-5	CARGRGERARQETQYF	TGTGCCCGGGGACGGGGAGAGAGGGCCCGCCAAGAGACCCAGTACTTC
-	-	TRBV7-9	TRBJ2-7	CASSLGGGEQYF	TGTGCCAGCAGCTTGGGGGGTGGCGAGCAGTACTTC
-	-	TRBV5-3	TRBJ2-3	CASSLGGRTQYF	TGTGCCAGCAGCCTCGGAGGGAGAACGCAGTATTTT
TRBD1	-	TRBV18	TRBJ2-3	CASSPGQSTDTQYF	TGTGCCAGCTCACCGGGACAGAGCACAGATACGCAGTATTTT